This T cell receptor beta chain is drawn from a study of early stage breast cancer tumors. Germline CDR1 and CDR2: SGHTS and YDEGEE. Trimming took 1 base from V and 8 from J, leaving 9 bases between them. This CDR3 region has 12 residues. The table came from immunoSEQ multiplex PCR; TCRdb's copy has only in-frame clones and leaves some out. The repertoire holds roughly 53,000 clones, 80% to 95% seen once, with around 5% in the top ten. The chain recombines TRBV5-8 with TRBJ1-1; possible D gene TRBD1, 6 bases. This TCR was recovered from a person between 70 and 80 years old with breast cancer. The sample consisted of blood. As DNA, the CDR3 is TGTGCCAGCAGCTTGTACAGGGAAGAAGCTTTCTTT. Its protein product is CASSLYREEAFF.